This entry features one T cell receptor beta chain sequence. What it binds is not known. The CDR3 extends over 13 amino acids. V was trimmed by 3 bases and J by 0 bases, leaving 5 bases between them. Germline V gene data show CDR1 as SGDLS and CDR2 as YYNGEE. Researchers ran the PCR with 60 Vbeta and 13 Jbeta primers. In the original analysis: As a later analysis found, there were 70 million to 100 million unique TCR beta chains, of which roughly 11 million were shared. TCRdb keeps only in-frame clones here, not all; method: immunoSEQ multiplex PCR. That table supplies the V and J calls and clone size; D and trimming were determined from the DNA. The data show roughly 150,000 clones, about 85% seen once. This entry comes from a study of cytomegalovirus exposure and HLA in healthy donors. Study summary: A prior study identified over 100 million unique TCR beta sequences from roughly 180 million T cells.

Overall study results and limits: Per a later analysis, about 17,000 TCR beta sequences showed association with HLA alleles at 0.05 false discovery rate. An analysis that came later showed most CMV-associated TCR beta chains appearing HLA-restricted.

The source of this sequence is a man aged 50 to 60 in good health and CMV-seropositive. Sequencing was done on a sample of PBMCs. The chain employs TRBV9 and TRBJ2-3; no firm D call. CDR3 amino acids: CASSASSTDTQYF. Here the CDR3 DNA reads TGTGCCAGCAGCGCCTCTAGCACAGATACGCAGTATTTT.